This note documents a single T cell receptor beta chain sequence. Authors' methods: Estimates of nucleated cell counts were drawn from the amplification of reference gene primers. Method: immunoSEQ multiplex PCR; TCRdb's copy keeps in-frame clones and lacks some. For V, J and clone size, that table is used; D and trimming come from the DNA. The sample lists roughly 190,000 clones; roughly four fifths were seen once. These data are taken from a study of blood T cell repertoires in COVID-19. The wider study: Researchers got acute and convalescent COVID-19 samples from the United States, Italy and Spain. The analysed material was cDNA or gDNA that came from T cells, B-cell-depleted T cells, or PBMCs.

The CDR3 runs 13 residues. V lost 1 base to trimming and J lost 5 bases, with 9 bases between them. CDR1 and CDR2 (germline): LGHDT, YNNKEL (reference sequence). This receptor was taken from a woman aged 50 to 65 with acute or convalescent COVID-19. The sample was peripheral blood. V is TRBV3-1 (or the pseudogene TRBV3-2) and J is TRBJ2-7, with D maybe TRBD1 (5 bases). For the CDR3, the DNA is TGTGCCAGCAGCCAAGCAGGGTTCAACGAGCAGTACTTC. This codes for CASSQAGFNEQYF.